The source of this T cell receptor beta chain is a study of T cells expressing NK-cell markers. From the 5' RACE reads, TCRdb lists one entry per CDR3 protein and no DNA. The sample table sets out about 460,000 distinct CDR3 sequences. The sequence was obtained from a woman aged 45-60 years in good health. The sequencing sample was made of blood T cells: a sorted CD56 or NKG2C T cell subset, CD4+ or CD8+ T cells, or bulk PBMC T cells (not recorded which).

CDR3 residues: CASSLAPSIGRENWNIQYF. This chain joins TRBV5-1 and TRBJ2-4; the TRBD2 assignment by TCRdb is unverifiable without DNA. The CDR3 covers 19 residues. Germline V gene data show CDR1 as SGHRS and CDR2 as YFSETQ.